Sequencing of this TCR beta chain was carried out in a study of T cell responses to AZD1222 COVID-19 vaccine. Sequencing used immunoSEQ multiplex PCR; TCRdb keeps in-frame clones, though not all of them. This table has some 140,000 clones, 80% to 90% appearing once. The sample holds one count of this clone. Its cognate antigen is unknown. Overall study results and limits: Researchers took repertoire samples only after the peak T cell response had come.

The sequences come from peripheral blood, collected on day 0 of AZD1222 vaccination. The sequence was obtained from an adult in good health.

CDR3: CASTRVSASGAGKLFF. DNA of the CDR3: TGTGCCAGTACCAGGGTTTCGGCTTCGGGGGCTGGAAAACTGTTTTTT. The chain joins TRBV27 to TRBJ1-4; a weak D match, TRBD1 (6 bases). V lost 9 bases and J lost 10, with 27 bases in between. The CDR3 is 16 amino acids. Germline-derived CDR1 and CDR2 are MNHEY and SMNVEV (reference sequence).